The 6 T cell receptor beta chains below come from one sample, sequenced in a study of CD8+CD57+ T cells in acquired aplastic anemia. The patients chosen for sequencing had shown expansion of CD8+CD57+ cells (detected by flow cytometry). It was genomic DNA that served as the template for profiling TCR beta VDJ and CDR3. MiXCR, run by TCRdb on the reads, gives a single entry per CDR3 protein. This table has about 260,000 distinct CDR3 sequences, 70% to 85% appearing once. Material for sequencing was sorted CD4+, CD8+, or CD8+CD57+ T cells (not recorded which) from PBMCs. The receptors originated from a human donor with aplastic anemia.

CDR3 DNA: TGTGCCAGCAGCCGGGGGAGGGCGGATGGCTACACCTTC. Amino acids: CASSRGRADGYTF. The gene calls are TRBV9 and TRBJ1-2, with D possibly TRBD1 on 5 matching bases. V lost 4 bases and J lost 6, with 13 bases in between. CDR1 and CDR2 from the germline V gene are SGDLS and YYNGEE. CDR3 length equals 13 residues. The entire variable domain, with the rest obtained from reference TRBV9 and TRBJ1-2, is as follows: DSGVTQTPKHLITATGQRVTLRCSPRSGDLSVYWYQQSLDQGLQFLIQYYNGEERAKGNILERFSAQQFPDLHSELNLSSLELGDSALYFCASSRGRADGYTFGSGTRLTVV.

The V gene is TRBV7-6, the J gene TRBJ2-1; D might be TRBD1 (6 bases). V was shortened by 2 bases and J by 2 bases, with 13 bases between the two germline ends. Germline V gives CDR1 SGHVS, CDR2 FNYEAQ. The CDR3 consists of 16 residues. CDR3 bases: TGTGCCAGCAGCTTATCCAACGGGACAACCTACAATGAGCAGTTCTTC. This codes for CASSLSNGTTYNEQFF.

Only a few counts were recorded for this clonotype. The CDR3 does not close with the conserved phenylalanine or tryptophan, likely indicating a read error. Because the CDR3's place on the DNA is in doubt, the DNA is left out and the CDR3 is given as listed by TCRdb. V usage is TRBV7-9 and J usage is TRBJ1-1; the table's D call, TRBD1, was not checked against the DNA. Germline CDR1 is SEHNR and CDR2 is FQNEAQ (reference sequence). 13 amino acids form the CDR3, both terminal residues included. The CDR3 sequence is CASSSTGTGAYGY.

As to this clonotype: A junction boundary mismatches the germline segment, possibly from a read error. CDR3 sequence: CAILGGAKTPHF. The CDR3 DNA is TGTGCCATCCTTGGGGGGGCCAAGACCCCGCACTTT. This chain joins TRBV2 and TRBJ2-5, with D possibly being TRBD2 (7 bases). The germline V gene has CDR1 SNHLY and CDR2 FYNNEI. This CDR3 spans 12 amino acids. Combining the CDR3 with reference TRBV2 and TRBJ2-5 gives the whole variable domain EPEVTQTPSHQVTQMGQEVILRCVPISNHLYFYWYRQILGQKVEFLVSFYNNEISEKSEIFDDQFSVERPDGSNFTLKIRSTKLEDSAMYFCAILGGAKTPHFGPGTRLLVL.

The chain recombines TRBV7-8 with TRBJ2-7; D gene ambiguous. V gave up 0 bases and J gave up 4 bases, with 22 bases separating them. Germline CDR1 SGHVS, CDR2 FQNEAQ. The CDR3 has 18 amino acids. The CDR3 spells CASSLAPGAETQYYEQYV. The CDR3 nucleotides are TGTGCCAGCAGCTTAGCTCCAGGCGCGGAAACGCAGTATTACGAGCAGTACGTC.

The gene calls are TRBV9 and TRBJ2-3; D not resolved. Germline V gene data show CDR1 as SGDLS and CDR2 as YYNGEE. This CDR3 has 15 residues. The ends were cut back, 3 bases at V and 12 bases at J, with 23 bases in the middle. Written as DNA, the CDR3 is TGTGCCAGCAGCGCCACGACTCACGGAACAGTACGTCAGTATTTT. Residues: CASSATTHGTVRQYF.